Below, 4 T cell receptor beta chains from the same sample are listed, as sequenced in a study of T-cell memory formation after mild COVID-19. Using its own MiXCR run on the 5' RACE reads, TCRdb lists one record per CDR3 protein. The table lists about 360,000 distinct CDR3 sequences, about an eighth of them singletons. The sequenced material came from PBMCs or a T cell subset sorted from them (not recorded which). The origin of the receptors is a man between 18 and 29 years old who had mild COVID-19 (a few samples of this study predate the infection). Cell type and time point are not known.

V usage is TRBV5-1 and J usage is TRBJ2-3; the D gene is possibly TRBD2 (6 bases). Trimming took 5 bases from V and 2 from J, leaving 15 bases between them. The CDR3 is made up of 15 amino acids. Germline values: CDR1 SGHRS, CDR2 YFSETQ. CDR3 coding DNA: TGCGCCAGCAGGCATCGGGACTTTTACACAGATACGCAGTATTTT. Residues: CASRHRDFYTDTQYF.

This clonotype was seen repeatedly, ten times or more. The chain joins TRBV20-1 to TRBJ1-5; D is ambiguous. CDR3 length: 13 residues. Trimming took off 0 bases at V and 2 bases at J, with 5 bases between the two ends. Per germline, CDR1 DFQATT and CDR2 SNEGSKA (reference sequence). CDR3: CSARDGGNQPQHF. For the CDR3, the DNA is TGCAGTGCTAGAGATGGGGGCAATCAGCCCCAGCATTTT.

This sequence joins TRBV6-5 and TRBJ2-5; D remains unclear. The V gene's germline CDR1 is MNHEY and CDR2 SVGAGI. Trimming took off 2 bases at V and 2 bases at J, with 9 bases between the two ends. The CDR3 extends over 14 amino acids. In DNA, the CDR3 is TGTGCCAGCAGTTACCGACATCGTCAAGAGACCCAGTACTTC. Translating gives CASSYRHRQETQYF.

The gene calls are TRBV18 and TRBJ2-1; 9 bases are a match to TRBD2. CDR1 KGHSH and CDR2 LQKENI come from the germline V gene. Trimming at V came to 1 base and at J to 5 bases, leaving 9 bases not matched to a gene. This CDR3 is built from 17 residues. The CDR3 protein is CASSPLSPSGGNNEQFF. CDR3 DNA sequence: TGTGCCAGCTCACCACTATCCCCCAGCGGGGGGAACAATGAGCAGTTCTTC.